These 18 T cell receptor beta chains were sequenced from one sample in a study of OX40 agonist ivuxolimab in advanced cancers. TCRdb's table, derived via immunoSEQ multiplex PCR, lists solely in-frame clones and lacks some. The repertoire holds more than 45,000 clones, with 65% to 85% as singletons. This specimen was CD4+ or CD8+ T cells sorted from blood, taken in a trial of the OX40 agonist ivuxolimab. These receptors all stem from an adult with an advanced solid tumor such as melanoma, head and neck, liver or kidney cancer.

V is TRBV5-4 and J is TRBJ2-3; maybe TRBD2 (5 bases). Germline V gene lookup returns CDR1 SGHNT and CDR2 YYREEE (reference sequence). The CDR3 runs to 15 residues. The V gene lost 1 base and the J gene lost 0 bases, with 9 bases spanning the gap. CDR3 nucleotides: TGTGCCAGCAGCTTGTCCGGGGTTAGCACAGATACGCAGTATTTT. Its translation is CASSLSGVSTDTQYF.

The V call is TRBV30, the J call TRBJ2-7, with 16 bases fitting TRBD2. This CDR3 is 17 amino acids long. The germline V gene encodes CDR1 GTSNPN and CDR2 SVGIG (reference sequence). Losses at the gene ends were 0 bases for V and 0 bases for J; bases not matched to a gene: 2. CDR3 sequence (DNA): TGTGCCTGGAGTGTGGGACTAGCGGGGGGGTACTCCTACGAGCAGTACTTC. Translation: CAWSVGLAGGYSYEQYF.

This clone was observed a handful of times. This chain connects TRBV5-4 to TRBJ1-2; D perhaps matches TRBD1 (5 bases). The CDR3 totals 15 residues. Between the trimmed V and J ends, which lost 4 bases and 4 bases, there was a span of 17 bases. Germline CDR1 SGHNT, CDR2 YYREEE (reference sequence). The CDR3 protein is CASSQDPGRVYGYTF. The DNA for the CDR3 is TGTGCCAGCAGCCAGGACCCAGGGCGGGTCTATGGCTACACCTTC. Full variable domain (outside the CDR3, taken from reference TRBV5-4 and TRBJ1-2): ETGVTQSPTHLIKTRGQQVTLRCSSQSGHNTVSWYQQALGQGPQFIFQYYREEENGRGNFPPRFSGLQFPNYSSELNVNALELDDSALYLCASSQDPGRVYGYTFGSGTRLTVV.

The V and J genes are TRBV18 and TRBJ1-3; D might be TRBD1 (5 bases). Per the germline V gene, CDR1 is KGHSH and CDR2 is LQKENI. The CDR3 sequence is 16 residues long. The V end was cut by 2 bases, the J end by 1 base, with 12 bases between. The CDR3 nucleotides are TGTGCCAGCTCACCAGCCGGGCAGGGATCTGGAAACACCATATATTTT. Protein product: CASSPAGQGSGNTIYF.

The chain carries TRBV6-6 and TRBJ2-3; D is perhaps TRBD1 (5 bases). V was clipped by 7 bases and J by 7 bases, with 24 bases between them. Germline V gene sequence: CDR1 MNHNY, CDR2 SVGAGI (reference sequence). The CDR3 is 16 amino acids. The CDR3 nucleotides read TGTGCCAGCATCTTAGGGGCCCCACGGGCAGGGTATACGCAGTATTTT. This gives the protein CASILGAPRAGYTQYF.

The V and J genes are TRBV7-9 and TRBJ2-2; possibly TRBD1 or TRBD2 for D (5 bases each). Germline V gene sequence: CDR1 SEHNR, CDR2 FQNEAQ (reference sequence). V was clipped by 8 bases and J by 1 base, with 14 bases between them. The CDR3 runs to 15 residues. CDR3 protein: CASSLGTKNTGELFF. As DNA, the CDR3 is TGTGCCAGCTCTCTCGGGACGAAGAACACCGGGGAGCTGTTTTTT.

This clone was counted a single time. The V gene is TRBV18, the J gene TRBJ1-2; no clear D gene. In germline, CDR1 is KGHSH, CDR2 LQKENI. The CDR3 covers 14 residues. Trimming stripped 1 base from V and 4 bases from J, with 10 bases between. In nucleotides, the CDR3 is TGTGCCAGCTCACCACAGGGATTCACCTATGGCTACACCTTC. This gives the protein CASSPQGFTYGYTF.

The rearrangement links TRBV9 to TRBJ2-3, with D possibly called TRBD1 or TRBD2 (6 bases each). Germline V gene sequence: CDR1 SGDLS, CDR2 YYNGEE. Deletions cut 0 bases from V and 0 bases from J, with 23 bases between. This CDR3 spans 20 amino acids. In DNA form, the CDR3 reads TGTGCCAGCAGCGTAGAATTCGGAGGGGGAGCGGGCCCTAGCACAGATACGCAGTATTTT. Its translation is CASSVEFGGGAGPSTDTQYF.

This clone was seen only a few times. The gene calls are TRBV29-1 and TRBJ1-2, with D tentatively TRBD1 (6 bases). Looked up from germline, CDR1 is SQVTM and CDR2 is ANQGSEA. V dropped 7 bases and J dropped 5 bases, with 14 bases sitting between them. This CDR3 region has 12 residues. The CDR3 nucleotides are TGCAGCGCCGGGGGGACATTATATGGCTACACCTTC. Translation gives CSAGGTLYGYTF.

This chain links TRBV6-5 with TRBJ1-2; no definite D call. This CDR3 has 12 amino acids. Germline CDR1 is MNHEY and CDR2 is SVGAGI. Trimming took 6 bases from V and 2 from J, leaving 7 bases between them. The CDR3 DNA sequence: TGTGCCAGCAGGAGGGAAAACTATGGCTACACCTTC. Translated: CASRRENYGYTF.

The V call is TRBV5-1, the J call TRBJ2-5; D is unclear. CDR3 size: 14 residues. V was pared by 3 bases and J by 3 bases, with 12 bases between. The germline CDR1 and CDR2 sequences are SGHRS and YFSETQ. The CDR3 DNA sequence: TGCGCCAGCAGCTCGAACACCTTCGAAGAGACCCAGTACTTC. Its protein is CASSSNTFEETQYF. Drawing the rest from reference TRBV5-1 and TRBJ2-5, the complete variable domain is KAGVTQTPRYLIKTRGQQVTLSCSPISGHRSVSWYQQTPGQGLQFLFEYFSETQRNKGNFPGRFSGRQFSNSRSEMNVSTLELGDSALYLCASSSNTFEETQYFGPGTRLLVL.

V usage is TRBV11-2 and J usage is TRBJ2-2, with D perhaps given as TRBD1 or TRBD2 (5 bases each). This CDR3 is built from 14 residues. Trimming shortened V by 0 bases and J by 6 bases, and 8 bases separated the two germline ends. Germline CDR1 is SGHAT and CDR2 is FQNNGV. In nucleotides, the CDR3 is TGTGCCAGCAGCTTAGATATGGGGGCCGGGGAGCTGTTTTTT. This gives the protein CASSLDMGAGELFF.

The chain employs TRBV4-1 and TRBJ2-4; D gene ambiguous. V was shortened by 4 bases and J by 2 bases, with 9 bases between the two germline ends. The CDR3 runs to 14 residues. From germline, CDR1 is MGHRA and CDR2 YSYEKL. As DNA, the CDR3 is TGCGCCAGCAGCCCAAGGAATACCAAAAACATTCAGTACTTC. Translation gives CASSPRNTKNIQYF.

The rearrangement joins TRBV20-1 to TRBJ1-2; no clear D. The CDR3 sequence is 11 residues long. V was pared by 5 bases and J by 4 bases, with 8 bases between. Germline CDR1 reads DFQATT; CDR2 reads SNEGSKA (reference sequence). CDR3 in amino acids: CSARFFYGYTF. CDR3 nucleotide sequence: TGCAGTGCTCGGTTTTTCTATGGCTACACCTTC.

CDR3 DNA: TGCGCCAGCAGCCCCCTTCGTGGAACTAGCACAGATACGCAGTATTTT. Translating gives CASSPLRGTSTDTQYF. The genes are TRBV5-1 and TRBJ2-3; no reliable D call. Germline CDR1 and CDR2: SGHRS and YFSETQ. The CDR3 sequence is 16 residues long. V gave up 4 bases and J gave up 0 bases, with 15 bases separating them.

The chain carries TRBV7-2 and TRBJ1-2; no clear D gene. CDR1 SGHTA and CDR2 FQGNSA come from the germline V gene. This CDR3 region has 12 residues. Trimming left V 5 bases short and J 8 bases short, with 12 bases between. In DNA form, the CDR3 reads TGTGCCAGCAGCGCCCGGGTTGGAGGCTACACCTTC. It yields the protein CASSARVGGYTF.

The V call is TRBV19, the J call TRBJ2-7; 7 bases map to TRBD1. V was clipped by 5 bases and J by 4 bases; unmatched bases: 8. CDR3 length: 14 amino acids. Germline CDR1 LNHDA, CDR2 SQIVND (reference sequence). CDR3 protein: CASSPDRTRYEQYF. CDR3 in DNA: TGTGCCAGTAGTCCGGACAGGACGAGGTACGAGCAGTACTTC.

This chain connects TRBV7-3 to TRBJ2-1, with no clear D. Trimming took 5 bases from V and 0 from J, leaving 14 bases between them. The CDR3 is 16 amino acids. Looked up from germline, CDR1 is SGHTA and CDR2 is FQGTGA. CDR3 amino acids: CASSGGRPSSYNEQFF. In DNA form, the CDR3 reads TGTGCCAGCAGCGGCGGACGACCGAGCTCCTACAATGAGCAGTTCTTC.